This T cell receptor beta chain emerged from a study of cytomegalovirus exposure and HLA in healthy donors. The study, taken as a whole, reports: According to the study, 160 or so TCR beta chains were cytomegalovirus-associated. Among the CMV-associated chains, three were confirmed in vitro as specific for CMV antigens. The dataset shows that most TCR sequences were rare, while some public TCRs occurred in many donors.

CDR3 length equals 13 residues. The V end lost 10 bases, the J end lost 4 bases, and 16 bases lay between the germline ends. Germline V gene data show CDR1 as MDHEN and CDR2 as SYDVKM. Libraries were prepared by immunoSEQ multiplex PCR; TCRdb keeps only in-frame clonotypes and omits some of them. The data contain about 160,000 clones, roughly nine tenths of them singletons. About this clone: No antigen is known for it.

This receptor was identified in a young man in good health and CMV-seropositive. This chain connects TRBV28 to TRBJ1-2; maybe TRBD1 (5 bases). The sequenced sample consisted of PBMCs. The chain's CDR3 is CANSAGYSYGYTF. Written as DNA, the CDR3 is TGTGCCAACTCCGCAGGGTACAGCTATGGCTACACCTTC.